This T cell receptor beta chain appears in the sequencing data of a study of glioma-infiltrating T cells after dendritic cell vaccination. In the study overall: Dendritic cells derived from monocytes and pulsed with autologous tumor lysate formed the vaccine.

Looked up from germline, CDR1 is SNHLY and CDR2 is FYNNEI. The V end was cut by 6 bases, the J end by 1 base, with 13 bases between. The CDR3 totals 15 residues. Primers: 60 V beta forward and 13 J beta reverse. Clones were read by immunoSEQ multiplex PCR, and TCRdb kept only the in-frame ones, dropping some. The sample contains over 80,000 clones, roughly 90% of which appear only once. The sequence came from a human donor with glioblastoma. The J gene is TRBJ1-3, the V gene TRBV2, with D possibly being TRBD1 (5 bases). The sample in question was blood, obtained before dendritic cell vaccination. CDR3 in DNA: TGTGCCAGCAGGCAGGGCCCAACTTCTGGAAACACCATATATTTT. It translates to CASRQGPTSGNTIYF. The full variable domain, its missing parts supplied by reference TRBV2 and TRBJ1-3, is EPEVTQTPSHQVTQMGQEVILRCVPISNHLYFYWYRQILGQKVEFLVSFYNNEISEKSEIFDDQFSVERPDGSNFTLKIRSTKLEDSAMYFCASRQGPTSGNTIYFGEGSWLTVV.